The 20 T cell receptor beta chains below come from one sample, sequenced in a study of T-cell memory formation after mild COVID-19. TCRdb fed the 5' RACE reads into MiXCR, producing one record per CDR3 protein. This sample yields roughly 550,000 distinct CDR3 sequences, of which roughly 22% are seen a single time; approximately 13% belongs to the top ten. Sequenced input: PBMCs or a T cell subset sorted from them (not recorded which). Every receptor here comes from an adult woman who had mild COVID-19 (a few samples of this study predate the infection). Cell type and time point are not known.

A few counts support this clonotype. The CDR3 sequence: CSARLQGSRNEQFF. CDR3 nucleotides: TGCAGTGCTAGGTTACAGGGGTCCCGCAATGAGCAGTTCTTC. The V gene is TRBV20-1, the J gene TRBJ2-1, with 7 bases aligning to TRBD1. Per the germline V gene, CDR1 is DFQATT and CDR2 is SNEGSKA (reference sequence). Losses at the gene ends were 3 bases for V and 6 bases for J; bases not matched to a gene: 8. The length of the CDR3 is 14 residues.

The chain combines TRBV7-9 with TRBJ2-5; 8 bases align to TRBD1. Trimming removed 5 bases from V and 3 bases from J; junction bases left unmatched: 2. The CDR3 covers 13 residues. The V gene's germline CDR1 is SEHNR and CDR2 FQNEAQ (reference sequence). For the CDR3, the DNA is TGTGCCAGCAGCCAGACAGGGGAAGAGACCCAGTACTTC. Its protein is CASSQTGEETQYF.

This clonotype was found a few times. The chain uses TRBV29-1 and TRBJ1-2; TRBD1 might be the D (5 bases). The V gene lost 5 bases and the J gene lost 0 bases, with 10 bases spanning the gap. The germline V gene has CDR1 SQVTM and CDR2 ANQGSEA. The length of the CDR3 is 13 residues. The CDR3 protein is CSVSTDPNYGYTF. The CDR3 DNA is TGCAGCGTTTCGACAGATCCTAACTATGGCTACACCTTC.

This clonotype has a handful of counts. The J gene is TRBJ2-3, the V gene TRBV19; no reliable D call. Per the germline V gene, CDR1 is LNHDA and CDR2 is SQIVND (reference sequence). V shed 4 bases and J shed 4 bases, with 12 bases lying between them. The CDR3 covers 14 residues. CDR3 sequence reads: CASSTRRIPDTQYF. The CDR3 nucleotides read TGTGCCAGTAGTACCCGAAGGATCCCAGATACGCAGTATTTT.

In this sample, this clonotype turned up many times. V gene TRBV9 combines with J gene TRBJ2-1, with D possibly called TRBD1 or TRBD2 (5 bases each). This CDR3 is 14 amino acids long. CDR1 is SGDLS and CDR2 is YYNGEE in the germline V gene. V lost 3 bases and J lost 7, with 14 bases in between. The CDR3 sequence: CASSARDGRNEQFF. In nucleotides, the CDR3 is TGTGCCAGCAGCGCTCGGGACGGACGAAATGAGCAGTTCTTC. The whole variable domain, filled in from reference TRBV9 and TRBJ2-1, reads DSGVTQTPKHLITATGQRVTLRCSPRSGDLSVYWYQQSLDQGLQFLIQYYNGEERAKGNILERFSAQQFPDLHSELNLSSLELGDSALYFCASSARDGRNEQFFGPGTRLTVL.

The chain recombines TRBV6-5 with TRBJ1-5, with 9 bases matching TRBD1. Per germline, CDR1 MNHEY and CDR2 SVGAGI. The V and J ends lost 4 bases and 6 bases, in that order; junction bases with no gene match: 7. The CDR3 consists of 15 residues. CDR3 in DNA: TGTGCCAGCAGTTCGACAGGGGGGGTTGGTCAGCCCCAGCATTTT. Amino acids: CASSSTGGVGQPQHF.

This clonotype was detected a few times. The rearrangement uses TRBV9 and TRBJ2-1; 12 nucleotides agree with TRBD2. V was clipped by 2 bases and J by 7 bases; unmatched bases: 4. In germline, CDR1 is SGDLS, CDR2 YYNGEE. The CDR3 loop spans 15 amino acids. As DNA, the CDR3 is TGTGCCAGCAGCGTGGGACTAGCGGGTGGGAATGAGCAGTTCTTC. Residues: CASSVGLAGGNEQFF.

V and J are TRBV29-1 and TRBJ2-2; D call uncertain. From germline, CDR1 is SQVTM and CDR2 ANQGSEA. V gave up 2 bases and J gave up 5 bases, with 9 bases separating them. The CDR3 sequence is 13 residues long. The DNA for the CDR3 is TGCAGCGTTGAACTTAGTCTGACCGGGGAGCTGTTTTTT. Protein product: CSVELSLTGELFF.

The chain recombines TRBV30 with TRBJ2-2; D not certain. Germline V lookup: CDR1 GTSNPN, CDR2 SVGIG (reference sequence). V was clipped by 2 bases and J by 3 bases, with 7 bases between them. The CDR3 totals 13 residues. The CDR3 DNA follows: TGTGCCTGGAGTTTTGGGGACACCGGGGAGCTGTTTTTT. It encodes CAWSFGDTGELFF. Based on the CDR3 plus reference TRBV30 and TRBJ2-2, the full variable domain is SQTIHQWPATLVQPVGSPLSLECTVEGTSNPNLYWYRQAAGRGLQLLFYSVGIGQISSEVPQNLSASRPQDRQFILSSKKLLLSDSGFYLCAWSFGDTGELFFGEGSRLTVL.

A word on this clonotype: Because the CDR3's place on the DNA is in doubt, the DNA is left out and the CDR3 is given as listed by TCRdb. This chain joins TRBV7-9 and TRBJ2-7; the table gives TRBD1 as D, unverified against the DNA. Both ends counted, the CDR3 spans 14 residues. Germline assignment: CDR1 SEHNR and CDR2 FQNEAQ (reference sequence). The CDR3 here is CASSFGPGTYEQYF.

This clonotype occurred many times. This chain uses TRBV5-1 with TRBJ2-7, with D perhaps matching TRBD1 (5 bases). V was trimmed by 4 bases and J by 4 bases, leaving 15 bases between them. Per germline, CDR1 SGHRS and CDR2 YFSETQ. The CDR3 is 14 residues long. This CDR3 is CASSQTARAYEQYF. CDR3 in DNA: TGCGCCAGCAGCCAAACCGCCAGGGCGTACGAGCAGTACTTC. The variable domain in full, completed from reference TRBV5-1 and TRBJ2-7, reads KAGVTQTPRYLIKTRGQQVTLSCSPISGHRSVSWYQQTPGQGLQFLFEYFSETQRNKGNFPGRFSGRQFSNSRSEMNVSTLELGDSALYLCASSQTARAYEQYFGPGTRLTVT.

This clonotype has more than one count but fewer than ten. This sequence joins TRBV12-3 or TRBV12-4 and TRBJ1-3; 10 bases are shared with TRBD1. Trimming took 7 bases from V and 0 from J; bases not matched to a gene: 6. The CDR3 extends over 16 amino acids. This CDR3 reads CASTLTGGRSGNTIYF. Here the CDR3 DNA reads TGTGCCAGCACCCTGACAGGGGGCCGCTCTGGAAACACCATATATTTT.

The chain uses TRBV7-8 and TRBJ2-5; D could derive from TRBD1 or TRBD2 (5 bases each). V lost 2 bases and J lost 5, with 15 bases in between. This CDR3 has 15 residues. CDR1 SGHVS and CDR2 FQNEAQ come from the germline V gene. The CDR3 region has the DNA TGTGCCAGCAGCTTATTGGTGTCCGGGGCGGAGACCCAGTACTTC. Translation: CASSLLVSGAETQYF.

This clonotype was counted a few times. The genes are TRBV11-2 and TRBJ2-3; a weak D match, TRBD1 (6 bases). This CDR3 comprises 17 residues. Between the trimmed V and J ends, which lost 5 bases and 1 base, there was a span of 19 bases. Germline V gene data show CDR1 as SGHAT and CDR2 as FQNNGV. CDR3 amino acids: CASSQAKGVAGTDTQYF. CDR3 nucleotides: TGTGCCAGCAGCCAAGCTAAGGGGGTTGCCGGCACAGATACGCAGTATTTT.

CDR3: CSARKREIQFSYNEQFF. The CDR3 region has the DNA TGCAGTGCGAGAAAGCGGGAGATTCAGTTCTCCTACAATGAGCAGTTCTTC. The chain carries TRBV20-1 and TRBJ2-1, with TRBD2 matching over 8 bases. The junction had 13 bases not matched to a gene; V was cut back by 6 bases and J by 0 bases. Germline lookup yields CDR1 DFQATT and CDR2 SNEGSKA (reference sequence). The CDR3 sequence is 17 residues long.

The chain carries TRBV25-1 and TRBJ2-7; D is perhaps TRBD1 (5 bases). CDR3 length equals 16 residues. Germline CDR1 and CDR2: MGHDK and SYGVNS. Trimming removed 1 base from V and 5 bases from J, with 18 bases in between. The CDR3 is CASSEWSGREGNEQYF. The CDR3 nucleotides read TGTGCCAGCAGTGAATGGTCGGGCAGGGAAGGAAACGAGCAGTACTTC.

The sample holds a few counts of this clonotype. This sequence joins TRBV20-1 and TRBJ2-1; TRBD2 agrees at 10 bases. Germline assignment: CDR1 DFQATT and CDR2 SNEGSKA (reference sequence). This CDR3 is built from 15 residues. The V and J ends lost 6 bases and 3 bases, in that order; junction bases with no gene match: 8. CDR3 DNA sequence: TGCAGTGCCCCGCCCCTAGCGGGGGACTACAATGAGCAGTTCTTC. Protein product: CSAPPLAGDYNEQFF.

CDR3 sequence (DNA): TGTGCCACCAGTCGTTACACTAGCGGGAGTCCTGATGAGCAGTTCTTC. It encodes CATSRYTSGSPDEQFF. The chain has TRBV24-1 and TRBJ2-1; 11 bases align to TRBD2. J gave up 8 bases and V 6 bases, and 11 bases lay outside the gene matches. The CDR3 spans 16 residues. The germline V gene has CDR1 KGHDR and CDR2 SFDVKD.

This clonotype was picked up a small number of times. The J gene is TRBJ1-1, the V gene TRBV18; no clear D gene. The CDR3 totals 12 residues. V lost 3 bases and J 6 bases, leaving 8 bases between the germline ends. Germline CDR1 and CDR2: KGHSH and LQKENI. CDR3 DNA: TGTGCCAGCTCACCCTCCGGGGCTGAAGCTTTCTTT. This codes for CASSPSGAEAFF. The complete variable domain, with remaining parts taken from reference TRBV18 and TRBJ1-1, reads NAGVMQNPRHLVRRRGQEARLRCSPMKGHSHVYWYRQLPEEGLKFMVYLQKENIIDESGMPKERFSAEFPKEGPSILRIQQVVRGDSAAYFCASSPSGAEAFFGQGTRLTVV.

This CDR3 reads CASSLLSGTQETQYF. The CDR3, as DNA: TGTGCCAGCAGCCTCCTATCCGGGACTCAAGAGACCCAGTACTTC. The chain couples TRBV7-8 to TRBJ2-5; possible D gene TRBD2, 6 bases. The germline V gene has CDR1 SGHVS and CDR2 FQNEAQ. Trimming left V 5 bases short and J 2 bases short, with 15 bases between. The CDR3 extends over 15 amino acids.